This T cell receptor beta chain is from a study of blood T cell repertoires in COVID-19. This table comes from immunoSEQ multiplex PCR, and its TCRdb copy is limited to in-frame clones, with some not included. The repertoire includes fewer than 200,000 clones, 81% of them detected once, and about 5.7% sits in the top ten. The CDR3 is made up of 14 amino acids. Germline CDR1 SGHNT, CDR2 YENEEA. The germline V and J ends were trimmed by 1 base and 5 bases, with 9 bases remaining between them. Cohorts were assigned according to the clinical history that participants reported. This chain joins TRBV11-3 and TRBJ2-4; maybe TRBD2 (6 bases). This sequence was found in a middle-aged woman with acute COVID-19. Sequencing used PBMCs or T cells enriched from blood (not recorded which). The CDR3 loop is CASSLGTSQNIQYF. DNA of the CDR3: TGTGCCAGCAGCTTAGGAACTAGCCAAAACATTCAGTACTTC.